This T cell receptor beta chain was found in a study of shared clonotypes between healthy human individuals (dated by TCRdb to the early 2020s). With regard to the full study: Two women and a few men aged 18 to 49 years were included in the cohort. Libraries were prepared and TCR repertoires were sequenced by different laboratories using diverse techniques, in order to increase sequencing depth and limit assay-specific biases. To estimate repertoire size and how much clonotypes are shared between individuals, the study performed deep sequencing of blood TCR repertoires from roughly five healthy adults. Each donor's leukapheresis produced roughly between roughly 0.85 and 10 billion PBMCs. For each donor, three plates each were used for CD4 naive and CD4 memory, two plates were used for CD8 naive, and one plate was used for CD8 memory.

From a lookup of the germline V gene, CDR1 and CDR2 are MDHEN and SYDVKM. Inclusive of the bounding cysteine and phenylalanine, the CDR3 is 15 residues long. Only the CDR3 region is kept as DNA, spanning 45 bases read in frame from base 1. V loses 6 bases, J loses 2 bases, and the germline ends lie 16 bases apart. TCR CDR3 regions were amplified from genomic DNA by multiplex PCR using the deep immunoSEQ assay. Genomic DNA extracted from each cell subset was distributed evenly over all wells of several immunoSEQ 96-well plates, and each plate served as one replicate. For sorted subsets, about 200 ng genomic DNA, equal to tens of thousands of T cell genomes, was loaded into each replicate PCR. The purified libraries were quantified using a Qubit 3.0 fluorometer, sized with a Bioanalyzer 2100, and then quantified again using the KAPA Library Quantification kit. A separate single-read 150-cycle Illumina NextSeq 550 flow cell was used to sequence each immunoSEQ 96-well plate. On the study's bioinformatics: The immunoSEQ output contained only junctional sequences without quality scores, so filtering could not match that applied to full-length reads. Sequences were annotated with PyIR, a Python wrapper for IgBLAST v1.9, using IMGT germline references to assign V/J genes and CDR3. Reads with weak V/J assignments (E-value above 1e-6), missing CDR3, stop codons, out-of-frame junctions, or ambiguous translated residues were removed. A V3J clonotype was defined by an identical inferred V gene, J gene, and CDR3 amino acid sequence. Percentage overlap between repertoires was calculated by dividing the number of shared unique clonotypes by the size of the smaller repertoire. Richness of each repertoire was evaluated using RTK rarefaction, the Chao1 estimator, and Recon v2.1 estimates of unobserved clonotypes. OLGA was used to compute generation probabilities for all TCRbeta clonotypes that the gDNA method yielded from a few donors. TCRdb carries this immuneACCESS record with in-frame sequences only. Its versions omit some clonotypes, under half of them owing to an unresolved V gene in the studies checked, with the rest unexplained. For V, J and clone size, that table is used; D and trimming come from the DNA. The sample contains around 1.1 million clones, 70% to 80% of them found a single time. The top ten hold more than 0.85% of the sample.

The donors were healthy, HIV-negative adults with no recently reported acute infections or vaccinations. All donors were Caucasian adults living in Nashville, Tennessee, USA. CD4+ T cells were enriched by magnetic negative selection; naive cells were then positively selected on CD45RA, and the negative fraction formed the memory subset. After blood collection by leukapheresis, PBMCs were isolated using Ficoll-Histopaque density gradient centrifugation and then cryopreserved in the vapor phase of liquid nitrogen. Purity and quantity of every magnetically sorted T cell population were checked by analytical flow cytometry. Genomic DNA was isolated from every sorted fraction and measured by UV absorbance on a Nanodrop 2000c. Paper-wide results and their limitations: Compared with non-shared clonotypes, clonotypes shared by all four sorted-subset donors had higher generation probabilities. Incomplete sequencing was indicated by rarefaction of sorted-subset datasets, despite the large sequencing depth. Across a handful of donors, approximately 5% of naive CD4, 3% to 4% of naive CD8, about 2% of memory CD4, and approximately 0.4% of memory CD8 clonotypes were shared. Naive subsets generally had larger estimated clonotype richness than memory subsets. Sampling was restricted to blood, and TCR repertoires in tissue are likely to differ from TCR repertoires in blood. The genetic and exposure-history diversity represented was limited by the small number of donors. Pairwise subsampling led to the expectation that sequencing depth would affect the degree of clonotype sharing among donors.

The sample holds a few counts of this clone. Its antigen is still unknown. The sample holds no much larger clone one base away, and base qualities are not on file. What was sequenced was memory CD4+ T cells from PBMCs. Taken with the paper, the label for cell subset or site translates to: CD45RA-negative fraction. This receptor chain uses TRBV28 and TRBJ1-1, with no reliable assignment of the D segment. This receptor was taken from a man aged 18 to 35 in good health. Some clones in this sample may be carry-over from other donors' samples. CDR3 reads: CASSFLGEINTEAFF. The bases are TGTGCCAGCAGCTTTTTGGGCGAAATTAACACTGAAGCTTTCTTT.